This T cell receptor beta chain derives from a study of blood T cells in healthy people across ages. The study, taken as a whole, reports: Long-lived and aged donors differed, with more naive CD4+ cells and higher diversity in the long-lived.

CDR3 length: 15 residues. The J segment lost 2 bases and the V segment lost 7 bases, leaving 6 bases of the junction unmatched. Germline assignment: CDR1 MNHEY and CDR2 SMNVEV (reference sequence). It was with a sample-barcoded 5' primer and a J-beta primer mix that a second PCR of about 6 to 11 cycles was run. TCRdb analysed the 5' RACE reads with MiXCR anew, one entry per CDR3 protein. The repertoire holds roughly 2 million distinct CDR3 sequences, with less than 50% as singletons. With regard to this clonotype: Its antigen is not identified.

Isolation of PBMCs gave at least 7 million cells per sample. This sequence originates from a woman aged 40 to 49 in good health. The V and J genes are TRBV27 and TRBJ2-1, with 9 bases lining up with TRBD2. The specimen sequenced was blood. As DNA, the CDR3 is TGTGCCAGCACGAGGCAGCGGGGGGCCTACAATGAGCAGTTCTTC. Protein: CASTRQRGAYNEQFF.